These T cell receptor beta chains were read from a single sample in a study of T-cell memory formation after mild COVID-19. TCRdb redid the calling of the 5' RACE reads with MiXCR, one entry per CDR3 protein. This sample carries 540,000 or so distinct CDR3 sequences, 20% of them seen once, and the ten largest clones take around 12%. The specimen sequenced was PBMCs or a T cell subset sorted from them (not recorded which). Receptors were obtained from an adult woman who had mild COVID-19 (a few samples of this study predate the infection). Cell type and time point are not known. The CDR3 runs from the conserved cysteine through the conserved F or W. A D gene is named only where the DNA matches it firmly. Clone size is given for some rows only: seen once, a few or many times, or a class if the clone is expanded.

TRBV6-4,NA,few,TRBJ1-1,CASCRWAVKAFF
TRBV4-3,NA,NA,TRBJ2-1,CASSQVPGPNEQFF
TRBV7-9,NA,few,TRBJ2-3,CASSPDLTGPTDTQYF
TRBV6-5,NA,few,TRBJ2-1,CASSKTRRDSYNEQFF
TRBV2,NA,few,TRBJ2-1,CASSSRAGSYNEQFF
TRBV7-9,NA,NA,TRBJ2-7,CASSVDGIYEQYF
TRBV6-1,TRBD1,NA,TRBJ1-2,CASSEYDRAPYGYTF
TRBV12-5,NA,few,TRBJ1-1,CASGVPEAFF
TRBV20-1,TRBD2,NA,TRBJ2-1,CSAHFGLAGGNEQFF
TRBV12-3/TRBV12-4,TRBD2,NA,TRBJ2-1,CASSPTRGRSLF
TRBV5-1,NA,NA,TRBJ2-5,CASSLEDLQETQYF
TRBV7-6,NA,NA,TRBJ2-7,CASSLSFSSRGEQYF
TRBV7-9,NA,NA,TRBJ2-7,CASTPGVTYEQYF
TRBV4-2,NA,NA,TRBJ2-6,CASSQETRGGLGSGANVLTF
TRBV19,NA,NA,TRBJ1-2,CASSIVESGPIF
TRBV3-1,NA,few,TRBJ2-1,CASSQNPSSYNEQFF
TRBV11-2,NA,NA,TRBJ2-5,CASSLSPGRQETQYF
TRBV7-2,NA,NA,TRBJ2-5,CASRRGGAGRTQYF
TRBV9,NA,NA,TRBJ1-3,CASSVSGNTIYF
TRBV11-3,NA,NA,TRBJ2-2,CASSARGSGGELFF
TRBV5-6,NA,NA,TRBJ2-1,CASSNVGGDSYNEQFF
TRBV6-5,NA,NA,TRBJ2-3,CASSYGAGPRSDTQYF
TRBV9,NA,few,TRBJ2-3,CASSVIGLNPTDTQYF
TRBV20-1,NA,few,TRBJ1-5,CSGARAGNQPQHF
TRBV19,TRBD1,few,TRBJ2-1,CASRETPGQGANEQFF
TRBV5-1,NA,NA,TRBJ2-1,CASSFHPLDNEQFF
TRBV30,TRBD1,NA,TRBJ2-5,CAWSVDRGETQYF
TRBV5-1,TRBD1,few,TRBJ2-7,CASSSRTGMGEQYF